Below, one TCR beta chain is given with its context. This record comes from a study of blood T cell repertoires in COVID-19. The overall study: Sample material is recorded as cDNA or gDNA derived from T cells, B-cell-depleted T cells, or PBMCs.

Generated by immunoSEQ multiplex PCR, the TCRdb table keeps only in-frame clones and is missing some. The table records about 160,000 clones, about 85% of them present only once. Germline V gives CDR1 SNHLY, CDR2 FYNNEI. This CDR3 spans 17 amino acids. V was pared by 6 bases and J by 3 bases, with 14 bases of the junction left unmatched. The chain uses TRBV2 and TRBJ2-1; TRBD2 aligns across 7 bases. The clonotype was recovered from a human donor with acute or convalescent COVID-19. The donor label of this sample is uncertain. The sequenced sample was peripheral blood. CDR3 nucleotides: TGTGCCAGCAGCGGATCGAGACTAGCCCTCTTCTACAATGAGCAGTTCTTC. Translated: CASSGSRLALFYNEQFF.